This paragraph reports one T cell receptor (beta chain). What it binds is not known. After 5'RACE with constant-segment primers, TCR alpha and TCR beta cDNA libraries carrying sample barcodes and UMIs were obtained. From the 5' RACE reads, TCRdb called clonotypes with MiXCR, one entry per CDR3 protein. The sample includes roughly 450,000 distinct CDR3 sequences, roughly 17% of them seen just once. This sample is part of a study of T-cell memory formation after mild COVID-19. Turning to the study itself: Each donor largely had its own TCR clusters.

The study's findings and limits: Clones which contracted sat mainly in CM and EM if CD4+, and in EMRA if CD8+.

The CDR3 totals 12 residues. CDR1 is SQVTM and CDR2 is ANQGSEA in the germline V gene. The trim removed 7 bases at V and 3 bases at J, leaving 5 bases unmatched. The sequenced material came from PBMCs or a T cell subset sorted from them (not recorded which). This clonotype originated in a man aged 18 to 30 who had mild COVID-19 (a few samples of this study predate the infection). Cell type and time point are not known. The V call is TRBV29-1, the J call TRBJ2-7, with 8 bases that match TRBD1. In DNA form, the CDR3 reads TGCAGCGCCCGGACAGGGAACTACGAGCAGTACTTC. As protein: CSARTGNYEQYF.